The rows below give T cell receptor beta chains drawn from one sample of a study of molecular identifiers for immune sequencing clone quantification. One entry per CDR3 protein results from TCRdb running MiXCR on the PCR reads. The sample records roughly 300,000 distinct CDR3 sequences, roughly 23% being singletons. Sequencing input: naive CD8+ T cells from blood, with Jurkat cell RNA spiked in. The receptors come from a human donor in good health. Some libraries in this study had Jurkat cell RNA spiked in. CDR3s include the opening cysteine and the closing phenylalanine or tryptophan. The order of the fields is J gene, V gene, D gene, clone size, CDR3 DNA, CDR3 protein. D genes are given only for firm matches. Not every row has a clone size; where given, it reads once, few, many or a size class.

J gene: TRBJ2-3; V gene: TRBV11-2; D gene: -; clone size: few; CDR3 DNA: TGTGCCAGCAGCTTAGGGGATTTCGGAGATACGCAGTATTTT; CDR3 protein: CASSLGDFGDTQYF
J gene: TRBJ2-2; V gene: TRBV7-2; D gene: TRBD1; clone size: -; CDR3 DNA: TGTGCCAGCAGCCTTGGAGACAGGGGATTGGTCGGGGAGCTGTTTTTT; CDR3 protein: CASSLGDRGLVGELFF
J gene: TRBJ2-3; V gene: TRBV27; D gene: -; clone size: -; CDR3 DNA: TGTGCCAGCAGTTTAGCGTCAATTAGCACAGATACGCAGTATTTT; CDR3 protein: CASSLASISTDTQYF
J gene: TRBJ1-1; V gene: TRBV4-1; D gene: -; clone size: many; CDR3 DNA: TGCGCCAGCAGCCAAGGGACAAGCACTGAAGCTTTCTTT; CDR3 protein: CASSQGTSTEAFF
J gene: TRBJ2-3; V gene: TRBV6-2/TRBV6-3; D gene: -; clone size: -; CDR3 DNA: TGTGCCAGCACCCGGCACACCGGGATAGATACGCAGTATTTT; CDR3 protein: CASTRHTGIDTQYF
J gene: TRBJ2-7; V gene: TRBV6-5; D gene: -; clone size: many; CDR3 DNA: TGTGCCAGCAGTTACTACTACGAGCAGTACTTC; CDR3 protein: CASSYYYEQYF
J gene: TRBJ2-6; V gene: TRBV5-8; D gene: -; clone size: many; CDR3 DNA: TGTGCCAGCAGCTACCGGGACCGAAGCTCTGGGGCCAACGTCCTGACTTTC; CDR3 protein: CASSYRDRSSGANVLTF
J gene: TRBJ2-1; V gene: TRBV24-1; D gene: -; clone size: -; CDR3 DNA: TGTGCCACCAGTTCCGGGGTTGGTCGTTTCGATGAGCAGTTCTTC; CDR3 protein: CATSSGVGRFDEQFF
J gene: TRBJ1-1; V gene: TRBV29-1; D gene: -; clone size: many; CDR3 DNA: TGCAGCGTTGAAGATTCTTTGAACACTGAAGCTTTCTTT; CDR3 protein: CSVEDSLNTEAFF
J gene: TRBJ1-6; V gene: TRBV28; D gene: -; clone size: many; CDR3 DNA: TGTGCCAGCAGTTACCCGGTTGCGACAGAGAATAATTCACCCCTCCACTTT; CDR3 protein: CASSYPVATENNSPLHF
J gene: TRBJ2-5; V gene: TRBV28; D gene: TRBD1; clone size: -; CDR3 DNA: TGTGCCAGCAGTGGCAGCCGGACAGGCGGGGAGACCCAGTACTTC; CDR3 protein: CASSGSRTGGETQYF
J gene: TRBJ2-7; V gene: TRBV27; D gene: TRBD2; clone size: -; CDR3 DNA: TGTGCCAGCAGTGTGACTAGCGGGATGGGCGAGCAGTACTTC; CDR3 protein: CASSVTSGMGEQYF
J gene: TRBJ2-7; V gene: TRBV7-2; D gene: TRBD1; clone size: many; CDR3 DNA: TGTGCCAGCAGCTCCCGACAGGGTTTCTACGAGCAGTACTTC; CDR3 protein: CASSSRQGFYEQYF
J gene: TRBJ2-7; V gene: TRBV30; D gene: TRBD2; clone size: -; CDR3 DNA: TGTGCCTGGAGTACTGACGAGGGGGGACTAGCGGAGTACGAGCAGTACTTC; CDR3 protein: CAWSTDEGGLAEYEQYF
J gene: TRBJ2-3; V gene: TRBV12-3/TRBV12-4; D gene: -; clone size: few; CDR3 DNA: TGTGCCAGCAGCCCGGGGATCACAGATACGCAGTATTTT; CDR3 protein: CASSPGITDTQYF
J gene: TRBJ2-7; V gene: TRBV27; D gene: -; clone size: few; CDR3 DNA: TGTGCCAGCAGTACAACCCGGGACGGAACCTACGAGCAGTACTTC; CDR3 protein: CASSTTRDGTYEQYF
J gene: TRBJ2-7; V gene: TRBV7-3; D gene: -; clone size: -; CDR3 DNA: TGTGCCAGCAGCTCGAAGACTAGATCCTACGAGCAGTACTTC; CDR3 protein: CASSSKTRSYEQYF
J gene: TRBJ1-1; V gene: TRBV19; D gene: -; clone size: few; CDR3 DNA: TGTGCCAGTAGTATAATTGGGGGTACTGAAGCTTTCTTT; CDR3 protein: CASSIIGGTEAFF
J gene: TRBJ2-7; V gene: TRBV4-3; D gene: -; clone size: many; CDR3 DNA: TGCGCCAGCAGCCAAGAGGCGGGTGGCATTTACGAGCAGTACTTC; CDR3 protein: CASSQEAGGIYEQYF
J gene: TRBJ2-7; V gene: TRBV20-1; D gene: -; clone size: -; CDR3 DNA: TGCAGTGCGGCACAACTCTATACGGGCGAGCAGTACTTC; CDR3 protein: CSAAQLYTGEQYF
J gene: TRBJ2-3; V gene: TRBV4-3; D gene: -; clone size: -; CDR3 DNA: TGCGCCAGCAGCCAAGAGTATTACCTCACAGATACGCAGTATTTT; CDR3 protein: CASSQEYYLTDTQYF
J gene: TRBJ2-7; V gene: TRBV12-3/TRBV12-4; D gene: -; clone size: -; CDR3 DNA: TGTGCCAGCAGTTCCGGCGGTTACATGCGCGAGCAGTACTTC; CDR3 protein: CASSSGGYMREQYF
J gene: TRBJ1-1; V gene: TRBV15; D gene: -; clone size: many; CDR3 DNA: TGTGCCACCAGCAGTTCGTCCTTGAACACTGAAGCTTTCTTT; CDR3 protein: CATSSSSLNTEAFF
J gene: TRBJ1-5; V gene: TRBV7-9; D gene: TRBD1; clone size: few; CDR3 DNA: TGTGCCAGCAGCGACACCGGGACAGTGTACAATCAGCCCCAGCATTTT; CDR3 protein: CASSDTGTVYNQPQHF
J gene: TRBJ1-1; V gene: TRBV27; D gene: -; clone size: -; CDR3 DNA: TGTGCCAGCGGTTCAGCAGGGCGGGGAGCTTTCTTT; CDR3 protein: CASGSAGRGAFF
J gene: TRBJ2-1; V gene: TRBV3-1; D gene: TRBD2; clone size: -; CDR3 DNA: TGTGCCAGCAGCCAAGATCCGGGGGGGGGCAATGAGCAGTTCTTC; CDR3 protein: CASSQDPGGGNEQFF
J gene: TRBJ2-2; V gene: TRBV7-9; D gene: TRBD1; clone size: -; CDR3 DNA: TGTGCCACCCCTCGGCAGGGGGCCTCCGGGGAGCTGTTTTTT; CDR3 protein: CATPRQGASGELFF
J gene: TRBJ2-1; V gene: TRBV7-9; D gene: TRBD1; clone size: few; CDR3 DNA: TGTGCCAGCAGCTTATCACAGGGGCATGAGCAGTTCTTC; CDR3 protein: CASSLSQGHEQFF
J gene: TRBJ2-7; V gene: TRBV29-1; D gene: -; clone size: -; CDR3 DNA: TGCAGCGCCCATAAGTCGGATAGGAGCTCCTACGAGCAGTACTTC; CDR3 protein: CSAHKSDRSSYEQYF
J gene: TRBJ1-5; V gene: TRBV7-9; D gene: -; clone size: -; CDR3 DNA: TGTGCCAGCTGCTTAGATCCGGGGGCGCGGGACCAGCCCCAGCATTTT; CDR3 protein: CASCLDPGARDQPQHF